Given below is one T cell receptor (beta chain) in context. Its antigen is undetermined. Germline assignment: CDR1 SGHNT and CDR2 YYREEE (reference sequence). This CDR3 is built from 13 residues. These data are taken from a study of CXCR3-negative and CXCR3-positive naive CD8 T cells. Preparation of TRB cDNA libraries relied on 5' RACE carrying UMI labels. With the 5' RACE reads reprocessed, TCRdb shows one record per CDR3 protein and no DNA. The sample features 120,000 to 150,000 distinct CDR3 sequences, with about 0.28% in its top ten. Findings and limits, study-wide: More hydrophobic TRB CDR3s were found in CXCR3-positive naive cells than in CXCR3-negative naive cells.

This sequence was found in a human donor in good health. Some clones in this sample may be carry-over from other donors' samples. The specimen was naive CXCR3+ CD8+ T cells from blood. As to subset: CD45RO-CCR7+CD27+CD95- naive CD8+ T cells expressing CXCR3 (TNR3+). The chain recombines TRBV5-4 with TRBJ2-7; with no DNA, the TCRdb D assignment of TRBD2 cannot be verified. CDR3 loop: CASSQDPPDEQYF.